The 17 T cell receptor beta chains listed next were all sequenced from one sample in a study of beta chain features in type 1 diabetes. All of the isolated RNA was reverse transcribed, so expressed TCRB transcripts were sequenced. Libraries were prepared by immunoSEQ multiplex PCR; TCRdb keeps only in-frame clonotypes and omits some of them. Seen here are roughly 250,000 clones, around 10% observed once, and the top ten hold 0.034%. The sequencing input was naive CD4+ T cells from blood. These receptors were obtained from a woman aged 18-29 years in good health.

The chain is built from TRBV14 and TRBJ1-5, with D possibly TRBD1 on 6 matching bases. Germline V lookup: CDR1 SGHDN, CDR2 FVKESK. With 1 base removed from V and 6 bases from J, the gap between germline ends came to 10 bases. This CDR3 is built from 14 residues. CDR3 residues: CASSQAGVGQPQHF. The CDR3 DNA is TGTGCCAGCAGCCAAGCAGGGGTAGGTCAGCCCCAGCATTTT.

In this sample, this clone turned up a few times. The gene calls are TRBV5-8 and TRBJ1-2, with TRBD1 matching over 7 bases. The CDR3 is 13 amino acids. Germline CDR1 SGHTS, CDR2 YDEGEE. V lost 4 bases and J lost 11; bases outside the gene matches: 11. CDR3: CASSPTGTADYTF. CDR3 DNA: TGTGCCAGCAGCCCGACCGGGACAGCGGATTACACCTTC.

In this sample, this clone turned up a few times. The CDR3 sequence: CASRSTGESYNSPLHF. The CDR3 region has the DNA TGTGCCAGCAGATCAACAGGTGAATCCTATAATTCACCCCTCCACTTT. The chain employs TRBV2 and TRBJ1-6; weak D call: TRBD1 (5 bases). Trimming pared 6 bases from V and 1 base from J, leaving 13 bases between. CDR3 length: 16 amino acids. Germline V gene sequence: CDR1 SNHLY, CDR2 FYNNEI.

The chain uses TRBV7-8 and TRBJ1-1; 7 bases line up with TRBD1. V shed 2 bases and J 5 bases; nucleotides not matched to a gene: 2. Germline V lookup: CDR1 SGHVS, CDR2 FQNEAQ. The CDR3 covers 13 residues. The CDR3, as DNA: TGTGCCAGCAGCTTAAGACAGGGAACTGAAGCTTTCTTT. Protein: CASSLRQGTEAFF.

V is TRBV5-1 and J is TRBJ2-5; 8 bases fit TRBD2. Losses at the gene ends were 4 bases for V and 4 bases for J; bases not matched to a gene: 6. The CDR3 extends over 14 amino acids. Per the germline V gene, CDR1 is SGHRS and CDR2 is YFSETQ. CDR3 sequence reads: CASSPSGLAETQYF. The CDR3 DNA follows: TGCGCCAGCAGCCCCTCAGGACTAGCAGAGACCCAGTACTTC.

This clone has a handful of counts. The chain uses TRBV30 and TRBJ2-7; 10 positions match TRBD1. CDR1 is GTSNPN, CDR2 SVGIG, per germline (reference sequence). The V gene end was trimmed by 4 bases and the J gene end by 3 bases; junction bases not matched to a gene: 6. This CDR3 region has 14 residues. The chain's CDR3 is CAWKGQGRNYEQYF. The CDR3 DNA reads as TGTGCCTGGAAGGGACAGGGGAGGAACTACGAGCAGTACTTC. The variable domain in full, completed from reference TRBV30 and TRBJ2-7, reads SQTIHQWPATLVQPVGSPLSLECTVEGTSNPNLYWYRQAAGRGLQLLFYSVGIGQISSEVPQNLSASRPQDRQFILSSKKLLLSDSGFYLCAWKGQGRNYEQYFGPGTRLTVT.

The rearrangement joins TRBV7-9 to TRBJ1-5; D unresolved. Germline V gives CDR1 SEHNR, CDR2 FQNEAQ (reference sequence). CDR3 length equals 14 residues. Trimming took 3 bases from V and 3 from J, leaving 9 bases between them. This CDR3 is CASSLSGNNQPQHF. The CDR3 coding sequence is TGTGCCAGCAGCTTGTCGGGGAACAATCAGCCCCAGCATTTT.

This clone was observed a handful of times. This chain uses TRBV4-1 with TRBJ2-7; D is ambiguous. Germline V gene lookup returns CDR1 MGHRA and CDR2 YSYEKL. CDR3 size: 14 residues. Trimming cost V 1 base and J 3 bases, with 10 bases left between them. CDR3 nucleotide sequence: TGCGCCAGCAGCCAAGCTATTGGTATCTACGAGCAGTACTTC. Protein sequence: CASSQAIGIYEQYF.

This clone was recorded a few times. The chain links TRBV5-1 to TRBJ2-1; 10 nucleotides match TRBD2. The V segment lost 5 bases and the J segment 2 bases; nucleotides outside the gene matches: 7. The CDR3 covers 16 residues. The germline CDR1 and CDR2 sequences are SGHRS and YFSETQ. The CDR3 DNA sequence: TGCGCCAGCAGATCAGACGGGACTAGCGCCTACAATGAGCAGTTCTTC. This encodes CASRSDGTSAYNEQFF.

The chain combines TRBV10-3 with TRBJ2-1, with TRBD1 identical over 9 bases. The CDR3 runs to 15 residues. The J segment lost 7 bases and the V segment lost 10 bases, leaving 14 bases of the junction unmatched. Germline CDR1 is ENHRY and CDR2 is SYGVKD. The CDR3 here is CATSPGQGLGNEQFF. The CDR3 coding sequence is TGTGCCACCTCACCGGGACAGGGATTGGGGAATGAGCAGTTCTTC.

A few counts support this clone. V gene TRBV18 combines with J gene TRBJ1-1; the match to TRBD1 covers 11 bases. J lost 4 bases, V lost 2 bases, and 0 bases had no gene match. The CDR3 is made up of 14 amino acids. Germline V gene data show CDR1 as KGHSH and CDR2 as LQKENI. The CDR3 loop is CASSPGTGGTEAFF. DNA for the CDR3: TGTGCCAGCTCACCAGGGACAGGGGGCACTGAAGCTTTCTTT. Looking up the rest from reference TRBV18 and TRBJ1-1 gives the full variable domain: NAGVMQNPRHLVRRRGQEARLRCSPMKGHSHVYWYRQLPEEGLKFMVYLQKENIIDESGMPKERFSAEFPKEGPSILRIQQVVRGDSAAYFCASSPGTGGTEAFFGQGTRLTVV.

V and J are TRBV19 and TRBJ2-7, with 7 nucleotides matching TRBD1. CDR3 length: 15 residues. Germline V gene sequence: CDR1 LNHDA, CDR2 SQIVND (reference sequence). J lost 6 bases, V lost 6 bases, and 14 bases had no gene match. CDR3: CASSLLGQVRGEQYF. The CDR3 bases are TGTGCCAGTAGCTTACTTGGACAGGTCCGGGGCGAGCAGTACTTC.

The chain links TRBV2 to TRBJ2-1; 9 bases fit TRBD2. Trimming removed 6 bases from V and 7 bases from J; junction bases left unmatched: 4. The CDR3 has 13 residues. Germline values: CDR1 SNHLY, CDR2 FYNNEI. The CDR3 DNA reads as TGTGCCAGCAGCCGACTAGCGGAGAATGAGCAGTTCTTC. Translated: CASSRLAENEQFF.

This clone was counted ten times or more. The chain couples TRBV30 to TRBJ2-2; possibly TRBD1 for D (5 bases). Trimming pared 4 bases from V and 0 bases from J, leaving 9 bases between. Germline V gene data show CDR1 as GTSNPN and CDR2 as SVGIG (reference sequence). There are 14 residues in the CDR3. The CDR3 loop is CAWNRKANTGELFF. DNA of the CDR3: TGTGCCTGGAACAGGAAAGCGAACACCGGGGAGCTGTTTTTT. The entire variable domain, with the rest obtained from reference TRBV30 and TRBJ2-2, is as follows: SQTIHQWPATLVQPVGSPLSLECTVEGTSNPNLYWYRQAAGRGLQLLFYSVGIGQISSEVPQNLSASRPQDRQFILSSKKLLLSDSGFYLCAWNRKANTGELFFGEGSRLTVL.

This CDR3 is CASSEGAGELFF. The CDR3 DNA reads as TGTGCTAGCTCAGAGGGAGCCGGGGAGCTGTTTTTT. The chain carries TRBV7-9 and TRBJ2-2, with D possibly matching TRBD2 (5 bases). The CDR3 has 12 amino acids. Per germline, CDR1 SEHNR and CDR2 FQNEAQ (reference sequence).

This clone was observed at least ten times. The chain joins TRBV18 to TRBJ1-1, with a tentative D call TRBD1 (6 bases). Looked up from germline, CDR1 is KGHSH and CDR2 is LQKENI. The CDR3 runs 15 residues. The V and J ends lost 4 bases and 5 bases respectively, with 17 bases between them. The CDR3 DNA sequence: TGTGCCAGCTCACTTGGGGGCGCAGAGCGGACTGAAGCTTTCTTT. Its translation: CASSLGGAERTEAFF. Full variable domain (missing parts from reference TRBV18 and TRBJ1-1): NAGVMQNPRHLVRRRGQEARLRCSPMKGHSHVYWYRQLPEEGLKFMVYLQKENIIDESGMPKERFSAEFPKEGPSILRIQQVVRGDSAAYFCASSLGGAERTEAFFGQGTRLTVV.

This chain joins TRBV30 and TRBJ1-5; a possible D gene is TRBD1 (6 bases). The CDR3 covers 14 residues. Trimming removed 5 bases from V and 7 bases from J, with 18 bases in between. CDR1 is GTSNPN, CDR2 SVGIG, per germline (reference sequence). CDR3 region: CAWARGGSGQPQHF. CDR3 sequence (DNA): TGTGCCTGGGCGAGGGGGGGGAGTGGGCAGCCCCAGCATTTT.